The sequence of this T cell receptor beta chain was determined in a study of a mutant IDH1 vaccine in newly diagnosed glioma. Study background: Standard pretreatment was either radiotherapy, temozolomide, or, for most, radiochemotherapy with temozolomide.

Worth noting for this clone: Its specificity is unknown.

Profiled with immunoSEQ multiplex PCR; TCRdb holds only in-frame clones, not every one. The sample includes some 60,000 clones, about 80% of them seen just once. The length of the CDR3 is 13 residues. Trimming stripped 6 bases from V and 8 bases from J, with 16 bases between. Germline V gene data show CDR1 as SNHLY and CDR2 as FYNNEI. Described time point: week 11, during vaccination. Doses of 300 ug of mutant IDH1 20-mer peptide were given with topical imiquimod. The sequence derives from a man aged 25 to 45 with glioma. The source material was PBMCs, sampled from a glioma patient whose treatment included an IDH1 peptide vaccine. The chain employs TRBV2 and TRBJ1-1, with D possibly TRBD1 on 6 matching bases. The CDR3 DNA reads TGTGCCAGCAGCGTGTATTCCGGGACAGAAGCTTTCTTT. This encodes CASSVYSGTEAFF.